This TCR beta chain was sequenced during a study of response to subunit inactivated influenza vaccine. This CDR3 spans 15 amino acids. Germline CDR1 and CDR2: LNHDA and SQIVND (reference sequence). The V gene end was trimmed by 5 bases and the J gene end by 3 bases; junction bases not matched to a gene: 10. TCRdb passed the RT-PCR reads through MiXCR, listing each CDR3 protein once. The sample includes roughly 190,000 distinct CDR3 sequences, approximately 12% of them seen just once. These data are also associated with another study on T cells expressing NK-cell markers. This second study says: Synthesis of TCR beta cDNA relied on 5'RACE template switching carrying UMIs. In sorted CD3+CD56+NKG2C+, CD3+CD56+NKG2C- and CD3+CD56-NKG2C+ T cells, TCR beta repertoires were obtained. Among the experiments, several used an anti-gamma-delta TCR antibody to restrict sorting to alpha-beta TCR T cells. In about six donors, dominant NKG2C+ clonotypes were roughly 1.0-7.0% of CD8+ T cells. These clonotypes also led the CD3+CD56-NKG2C+ fraction in a handful of donors.

The V call is TRBV19, the J call TRBJ2-7; 7 bases align to TRBD1. This receptor was identified in a man aged 45-60 years who received an inactivated influenza vaccine. Source: CD8+ T cells sorted from PBMCs, taken 12 days after vaccination. The CDR3 is CASSPKDRTDYEQYF. DNA for the CDR3: TGTGCCAGTAGTCCGAAGGACAGGACTGACTACGAGCAGTACTTC.